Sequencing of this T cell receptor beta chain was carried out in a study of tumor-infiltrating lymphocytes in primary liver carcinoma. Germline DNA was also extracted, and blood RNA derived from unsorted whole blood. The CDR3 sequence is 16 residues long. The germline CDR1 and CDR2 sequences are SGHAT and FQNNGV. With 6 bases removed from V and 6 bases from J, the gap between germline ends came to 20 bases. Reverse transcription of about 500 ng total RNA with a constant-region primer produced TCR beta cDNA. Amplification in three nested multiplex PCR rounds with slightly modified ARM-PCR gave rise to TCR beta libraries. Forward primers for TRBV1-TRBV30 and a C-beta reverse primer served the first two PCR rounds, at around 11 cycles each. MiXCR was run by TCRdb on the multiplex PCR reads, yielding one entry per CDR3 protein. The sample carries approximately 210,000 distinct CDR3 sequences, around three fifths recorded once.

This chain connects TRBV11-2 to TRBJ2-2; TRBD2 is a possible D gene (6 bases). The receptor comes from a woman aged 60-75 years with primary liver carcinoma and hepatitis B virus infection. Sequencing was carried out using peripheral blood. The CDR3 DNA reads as TGTGCCAGCAGGCTAGGGAGGCTCAGGAGCGCCGGGGAGCTGTTTTTT. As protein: CASRLGRLRSAGELFF.